This TCR beta chain was sequenced for a study of blood T cell repertoires in COVID-19. The CDR3 runs to 13 residues. With V trimmed by 3 bases and J by 7 bases, 5 bases remained unmatched. CDR1 and CDR2 (germline): SGHRS, YFSETQ. TCRdb's table, derived via immunoSEQ multiplex PCR, lists solely in-frame clones and lacks some. The profile shows 10,000 to 15,000 clones, just under 80% of them singletons. The rearrangement joins TRBV5-1 to TRBJ1-2; 8 nucleotides agree with TRBD1. The TCR sequence derives from a human donor in a cohort sampled during active COVID-19. Material: peripheral blood. This CDR3 is CASSSGQAGGYTF. Written as DNA, the CDR3 is TGCGCCAGCAGCTCGGGACAGGCGGGTGGCTACACCTTC.